These 10 T cell receptor beta chains came from one sample sequenced in a study of cytomegalovirus exposure and HLA in healthy donors (dated by TCRdb to about 2017). Receptors were amplified or captured by the immunoSEQ multiplex PCR assay. The multiplex PCR relied on a mix of 60 forward primers for TCR Vbeta segments and 13 reverse primers for TCR Jbeta segments. TCRdb mirrors the immuneACCESS table, restricted to in-frame sequences. Some clones are absent from its copies; in checked studies, under half trace to an unresolved V gene, and the reason for the others is unknown. The sample table lists roughly 150,000 clones, just over 75% of them with a count of one. The ten largest clonotypes hold around 1.5% of the sample. The specimen was PBMCs. The receptors originated from a man aged 35 to 55 in good health and CMV-seronegative.

The rearrangement joins TRBV10-2 to TRBJ2-7; D call uncertain. CDR1 is WSHSY, CDR2 SAAADI, per germline. The germline V and J ends were trimmed by 5 bases and 0 bases, with 11 bases remaining between them. The CDR3 covers 14 residues. CDR3 DNA sequence: TGCGCCAGCAGTCCCCTACGGTACTCCTACGAGCAGTACTTC. Encoded protein: CASSPLRYSYEQYF.

The chain joins TRBV5-6 to TRBJ1-1; tentative D call: TRBD1 (5 bases). Germline CDR1 SGHDT, CDR2 YYEEEE. The CDR3 sequence is 15 residues long. The V end lost 4 bases, the J end lost 5 bases, and 18 bases lay between the germline ends. CDR3: CASSRQGGDGTEAFF. The CDR3 DNA reads as TGTGCCAGCAGCCGACAAGGAGGGGATGGAACTGAAGCTTTCTTT.

The V and J genes are TRBV19 and TRBJ2-1; 11 positions agree with TRBD2. The CDR3 is 14 amino acids. Germline CDR1 is LNHDA and CDR2 is SQIVND (reference sequence). Unmatched junction bases numbered 5, after V lost 3 bases and J lost 10 bases. This CDR3 reads CASSMAGTSGEQFF. As DNA, the CDR3 is TGTGCCAGTAGTATGGCCGGGACTAGCGGAGAGCAGTTCTTC.

The V and J genes are TRBV27 and TRBJ1-5, with 8 bases lining up with TRBD1. This CDR3 has 14 residues. V lost 2 bases, J lost 7 bases, and 4 bases stayed unmatched. Looked up from germline, CDR1 is MNHEY and CDR2 is SMNVEV (reference sequence). In DNA form, the CDR3 reads TGTGCCAGCAGTTTAATAACAGGGGGACAGCCCCAGCATTTT. It yields the protein CASSLITGGQPQHF.

This chain uses TRBV5-1 with TRBJ1-1, with D unresolved. V lost 4 bases and J lost 1, with 8 bases in between. The CDR3 totals 13 residues. Germline CDR1 SGHRS, CDR2 YFSETQ. The CDR3 loop reads CASSREQNTEAFF. DNA of the CDR3: TGCGCCAGCAGCAGAGAGCAGAACACTGAAGCTTTCTTT.

A few counts support this clone. The rearrangement joins TRBV2 to TRBJ1-2, with TRBD1 identical over 7 bases. The CDR3 is 15 residues long. Per the germline V gene, CDR1 is SNHLY and CDR2 is FYNNEI. Germline trimming cut 6 bases from V and 5 bases from J; bases unmatched to any gene: 12. CDR3 protein: CASSDGTVGVYGYTF. Here the CDR3 DNA reads TGTGCCAGCAGCGATGGGACAGTCGGGGTTTATGGCTACACCTTC. Complete variable domain (other parts from reference TRBV2 and TRBJ1-2): EPEVTQTPSHQVTQMGQEVILRCVPISNHLYFYWYRQILGQKVEFLVSFYNNEISEKSEIFDDQFSVERPDGSNFTLKIRSTKLEDSAMYFCASSDGTVGVYGYTFGSGTRLTVV.

The V gene is TRBV19, the J gene TRBJ1-5; D not certain. CDR3 length: 12 amino acids. Germline V gene data show CDR1 as LNHDA and CDR2 as SQIVND (reference sequence). Trimming took 7 bases from V and 7 from J, leaving 11 bases between them. As DNA, the CDR3 is TGTGCCAGTATGAGGGAGGACCAGCCCCAGCATTTT. Protein sequence: CASMREDQPQHF.

The rearrangement joins TRBV5-5 to TRBJ2-7, with TRBD2 identical over 7 bases. The V gene's germline CDR1 is SGHKS and CDR2 YYEKEE (reference sequence). V lost 0 bases, J lost 0 bases, and 6 bases stayed unmatched. The CDR3 length is 16 residues. The CDR3 coding sequence is TGTGCCAGCAGCTTGGTACGGGGAGGGAGCTCCTACGAGCAGTACTTC. Translating it yields CASSLVRGGSSYEQYF.

The chain is built from TRBV5-1 and TRBJ1-2; the D is unclear. Trimming cost V 1 base and J 3 bases, with 13 bases left between them. Germline V gene lookup returns CDR1 SGHRS and CDR2 YFSETQ. CDR3 length equals 15 residues. The CDR3 DNA follows: TGCGCCAGCAGCTTGCCCCAGGCCTCGGACTATGGCTACACCTTC. As protein: CASSLPQASDYGYTF.

This clone has only a few counts. This chain uses TRBV6-4 with TRBJ2-3, with a tentative D call TRBD1 (5 bases). V dropped 0 bases and J dropped 2 bases, with 9 bases sitting between them. Germline CDR1 MRHNA, CDR2 SNTAGT. This CDR3 has 15 residues. CDR3 nucleotide sequence: TGTGCCAGCAGTGACTCAGGGGTTTACACAGATACGCAGTATTTT. Its translation is CASSDSGVYTDTQYF.